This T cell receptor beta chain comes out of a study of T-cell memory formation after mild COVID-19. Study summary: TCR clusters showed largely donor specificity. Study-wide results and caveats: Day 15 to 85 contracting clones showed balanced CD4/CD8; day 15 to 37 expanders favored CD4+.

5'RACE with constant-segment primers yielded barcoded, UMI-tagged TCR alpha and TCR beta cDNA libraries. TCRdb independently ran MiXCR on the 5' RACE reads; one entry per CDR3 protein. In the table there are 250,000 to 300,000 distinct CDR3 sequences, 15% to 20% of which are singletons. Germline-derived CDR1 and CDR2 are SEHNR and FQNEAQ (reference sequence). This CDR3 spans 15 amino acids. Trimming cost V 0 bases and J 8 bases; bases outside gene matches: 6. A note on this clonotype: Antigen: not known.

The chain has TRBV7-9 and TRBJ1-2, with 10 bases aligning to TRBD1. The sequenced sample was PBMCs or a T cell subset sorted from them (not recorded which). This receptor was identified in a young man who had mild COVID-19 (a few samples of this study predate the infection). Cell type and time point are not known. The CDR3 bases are TGTGCCAGCAGCTTAGCCCCGACAGGGGGCGACGGCTACACCTTC. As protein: CASSLAPTGGDGYTF.